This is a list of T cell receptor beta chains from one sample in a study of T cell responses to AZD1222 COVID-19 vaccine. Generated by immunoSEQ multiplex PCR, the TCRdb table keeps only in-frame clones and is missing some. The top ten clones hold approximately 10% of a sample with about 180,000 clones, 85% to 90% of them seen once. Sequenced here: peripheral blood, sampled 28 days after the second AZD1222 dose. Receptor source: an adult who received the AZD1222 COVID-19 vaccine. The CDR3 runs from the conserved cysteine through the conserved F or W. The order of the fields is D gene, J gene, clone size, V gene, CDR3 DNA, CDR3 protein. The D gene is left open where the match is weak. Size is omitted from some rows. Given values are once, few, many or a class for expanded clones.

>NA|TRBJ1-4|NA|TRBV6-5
TGTGCCAGCAGTCCAGGGCTCCCTAATGAAAAACTGTTTTTT
CASSPGLPNEKLFF
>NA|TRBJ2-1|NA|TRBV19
TGTGCCAGTAGCGAGGGCCCTTCGTTACTCTTC
CASSEGPSLLF
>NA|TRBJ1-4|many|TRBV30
TGTGCCTGGAGTTTTGGAGAAGAGGGGGATCTTGAAAAACTGTTTTTT
CAWSFGEEGDLEKLFF
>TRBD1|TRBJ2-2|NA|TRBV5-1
TGCGCCAGCAGCCAGACAGGGACGATGAACACCGGGGAGCTGTTTTTT
CASSQTGTMNTGELFF
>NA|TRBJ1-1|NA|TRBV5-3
TGTGCCAGAAGCGTAGGGAAGAACACTGAAGCTTTCTTT
CARSVGKNTEAFF
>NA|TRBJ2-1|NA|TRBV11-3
TGTGCCAGCAGCCCCTTGACAGGTGGGAGTGAGCAGTTCTTC
CASSPLTGGSEQFF
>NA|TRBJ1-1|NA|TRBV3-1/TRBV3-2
TGTGCCAGCAGTCAGGACGGACCCATGAACACTGAAGCTTTCTTT
CASSQDGPMNTEAFF
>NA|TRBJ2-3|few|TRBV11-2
TGTGCCAGCAGCTCTGTGGACTATTCTCCTGCGCAGTATTTT
CASSSVDYSPAQYF
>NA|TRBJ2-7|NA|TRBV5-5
TGTGCCAGCAGCTTGATTCTCGGTAGCTACGAGCAGTACTTC
CASSLILGSYEQYF
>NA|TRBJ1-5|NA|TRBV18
TGTGCCAGCTCAACAGCGGGGGGCAATCAGCCCCAGCATTTT
CASSTAGGNQPQHF
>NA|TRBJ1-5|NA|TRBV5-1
TGCGCCAGCAGCTTGAATTCGGGTCAGCCCCAGCATTTT
CASSLNSGQPQHF
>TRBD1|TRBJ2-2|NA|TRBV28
TGTGCCAGCAGGTACAGGGGGAACACCGGGGAGCTGTTTTTT
CASRYRGNTGELFF
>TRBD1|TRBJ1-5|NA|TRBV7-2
TGTGCCAGCAGCCTACGGACAGGGGGCGATCAGCCCCAGCATTTT
CASSLRTGGDQPQHF
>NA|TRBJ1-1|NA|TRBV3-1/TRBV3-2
TGTGCCAGCAGCGGAACTTCAGTCGCGAGCTTGAACACTGAAGCTTTCTTT
CASSGTSVASLNTEAFF
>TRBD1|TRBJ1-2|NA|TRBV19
TGTGCCAGTAGTAACCCGGGGACAGGGGGCTACGTTGGCTACACCTTC
CASSNPGTGGYVGYTF
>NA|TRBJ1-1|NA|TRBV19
TGTGCCAGTAGTCTAATCCCGGGAGGCGGCACTGAAGCTTTCTTT
CASSLIPGGGTEAFF
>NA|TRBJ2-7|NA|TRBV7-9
TGTGCCAGCAGTTCGAGGGGCGCATACGAGCAGTACTTC
CASSSRGAYEQYF
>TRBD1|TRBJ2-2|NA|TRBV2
TGTGCCAGCAGGCCTCGGACAGGGGGTGGCGGGGAGCTGTTTTTT
CASRPRTGGGGELFF
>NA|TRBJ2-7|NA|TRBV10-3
TGTGCCATCAGTGATGGGACGGTGAGCTCCTACGAGCAGTACTTC
CAISDGTVSSYEQYF
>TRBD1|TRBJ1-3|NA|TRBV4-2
TGTGCCAGCAGCCGAGAGCCGGGACAGGGGGTAAACCGAAACACCATATATTTT
CASSREPGQGVNRNTIYF
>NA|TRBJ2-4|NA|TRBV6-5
TGTGCCAGCAGGGGGACGGCCAGAGAAAACATTCAGTACTTC
CASRGTARENIQYF
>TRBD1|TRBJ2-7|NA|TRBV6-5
TGTGCCAGCAGTTACACAAGCCGGGACAGGGCCGAGCAGTACTTC
CASSYTSRDRAEQYF
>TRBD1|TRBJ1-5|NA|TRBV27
TGTGCCAGCAGCCCGGACAGGGTCGCCAATCAGCCCCAGCATTTT
CASSPDRVANQPQHF
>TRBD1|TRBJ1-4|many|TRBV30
TGTGCGTGGACAGGGGGCTCGACTAATGAAAAACTGTTTTTT
CAWTGGSTNEKLFF
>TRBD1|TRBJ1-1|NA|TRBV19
TGTGCCAGTAGTGTGACAGGGGGTACTGAAGCTTTCTTT
CASSVTGGTEAFF
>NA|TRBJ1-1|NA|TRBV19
TGTGCCAGTACCCGACGGGACACAGTGAACACTGAAGCTTTCTTT
CASTRRDTVNTEAFF
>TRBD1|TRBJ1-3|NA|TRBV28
TGTGCCAGCAGTCCTCCGACAGGGACTGGAAACACCATATATTTT
CASSPPTGTGNTIYF
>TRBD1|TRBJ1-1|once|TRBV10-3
TGTGCCACCGCACAGGGGCTGAACACTGAAGCTTTCTTT
CATAQGLNTEAFF
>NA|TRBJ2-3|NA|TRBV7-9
TGTGCCAGCAGCTTAACAGATACGCAGTATTTT
CASSLTDTQYF
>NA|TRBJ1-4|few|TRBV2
TGTGCCAGCAAGATCTTTCAGGGACAACTCAATGAAAAACTGTTTTTT
CASKIFQGQLNEKLFF
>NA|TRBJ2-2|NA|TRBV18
TGTGCCAGCTCCCCTTTACAGAACACCGGGGAGCTGTTTTTT
CASSPLQNTGELFF
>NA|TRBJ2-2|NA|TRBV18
TGTGCCAGCTCACCCCTACCGGGGACTCTCGCGAACACCGGGGAGCTGTTTTTT
CASSPLPGTLANTGELFF
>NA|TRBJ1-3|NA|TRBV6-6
TGTGCCAGCAGTTACACGGGGGGAATTGGAAACACCATATATTTT
CASSYTGGIGNTIYF
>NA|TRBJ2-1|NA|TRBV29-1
TGCAGCGGGAAGCAGGACTCCTACAATGAGCAGTTCTTC
CSGKQDSYNEQFF
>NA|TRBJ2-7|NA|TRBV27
TGTGCCAGCAGTCTTTTTTCCGCCGGGTCCACCTACGAGCAGTACTTC
CASSLFSAGSTYEQYF
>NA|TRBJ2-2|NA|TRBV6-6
TGTGCCAGCAGCCCCCGGCTAGGCACCGGGGAGCTGTTTTTT
CASSPRLGTGELFF
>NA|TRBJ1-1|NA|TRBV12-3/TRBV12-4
TGTGCCAGCAGCTTTAGTCCCAACACTGAAGCTTTCTTT
CASSFSPNTEAFF
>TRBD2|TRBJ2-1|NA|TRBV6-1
TGTGCCAGCAGTGAAATAGCGGGGGGCTACAATGAGCAGTTCTTC
CASSEIAGGYNEQFF
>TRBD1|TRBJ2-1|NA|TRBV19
TGTGCCAGTAGTACCCGACAGGGGTCATACAATGAGCAGTTCTTC
CASSTRQGSYNEQFF